This TCR beta chain was documented in a study of blood T cell repertoires in COVID-19. In the study overall: Samples of COVID-19 (acute and convalescent) were obtained from the United States, Italy and Spain. PBMCs, B-cell-depleted T cells, or T cells provided the cDNA or gDNA that made up the material.

Under the authors' procedure: Nucleated cell counts were estimated from reference gene primer amplification. Only in-frame clones appear in the TCRdb table, and some are missing; sequencing was by immunoSEQ multiplex PCR. Clonal size and the V and J genes are those of that table, whereas D and trimming came from the DNA. The repertoire has about 120,000 clones, approximately 83% of them found once; the top ten carry about 7%. The CDR3 has 13 amino acids. From germline, CDR1 is KGHSH and CDR2 LQKENI. V was clipped by 6 bases and J by 4 bases, with 12 bases between them. The TCR originated in a man older than 75 with active or convalescent COVID-19. The chain employs TRBV18 and TRBJ1-1; unclear D gene. The sequencing sample was made of peripheral blood. The DNA of the CDR3 is TGTGCCAGCTCTCCGGCGGCGTTCACTGAAGCTTTCTTT. This codes for CASSPAAFTEAFF.